The T cell receptor beta chain under discussion was sequenced for a study of CD8+CD57+ T cells in acquired aplastic anemia. Study-wide background: On average, sorted CD4+ and CD8+ cells gave about 2.9 ug of DNA. Average CD4+ read depth in healthy donors was about 9.8 million reads.

Germline CDR1 SGHRS, CDR2 YFSETQ. The CDR3 length is 15 residues. V lost 3 bases to trimming and J lost 0 bases, with 12 bases between them. TCR beta VDJ and CDR3 were profiled, and genomic DNA was the template. One entry per CDR3 protein results from TCRdb running MiXCR on the reads. Of a few hundred thousand distinct CDR3 sequences listed, 30% to 40% are singletons. This clonotype was seen only a few times. The origin of this receptor is a human donor in good health, serving as a control. The specimen was sorted CD4+, CD8+, or CD8+CD57+ T cells (not recorded which) from PBMCs. The gene calls are TRBV5-1 and TRBJ1-1; D is unresolved. The CDR3 spells CASSWSAGMNTEAFF. CDR3 DNA sequence: TGCGCCAGCAGCTGGTCAGCGGGGATGAACACTGAAGCTTTCTTT.